This T cell receptor beta chain was sequenced in a study of T cell changes during pregnancy in multiple sclerosis. Sequencing used immunoSEQ multiplex PCR; TCRdb keeps in-frame clones, though not all of them. The sample carries about 67,000 clones, approximately 90% recorded once. Sequencing used peripheral blood, obtained in the second trimester of pregnancy. The clonotype originates from a female donor with multiple sclerosis, enrolled in a pregnancy study.

The CDR3 loop reads CASSRRGSYEQYF. The CDR3 DNA is TGTGCCAGCAGCCGTAGGGGTTCCTACGAGCAGTACTTC. V gene TRBV11-3 combines with J gene TRBJ2-7; a weak D match, TRBD1 (5 bases). Germline assignment: CDR1 SGHNT and CDR2 YENEEA. V was cut by 5 bases and J by 1 base, with 9 bases left in between. This CDR3 has 13 residues.